These T cell receptor beta chains were read from a single sample in a study of blood T cell repertoires in COVID-19. Clones were sequenced by immunoSEQ multiplex PCR, and TCRdb holds only the in-frame ones, with some missing. The table lists about 60,000 clones, just over 85% of them singletons. Sequenced sample: peripheral blood. Receptors were obtained from a man aged 35 to 55 with acute or convalescent COVID-19. CDR3s include the opening cysteine and the closing phenylalanine or tryptophan. Fields, in order: clone size, D gene, J gene, V gene, CDR3 protein, CDR3 DNA. A D gene is named only where the DNA matches it firmly. The size entry is marked missing in some rows and otherwise reads once, few, many or a size class.

.,.,TRBJ2-7,TRBV5-1,CASSLGGSSYEQYF,TGCGCCAGCAGCTTAGGTGGGAGCTCCTACGAGCAGTACTTC
.,TRBD1,TRBJ1-3,TRBV19,CASSRADRVRDWTIYF,TGTGCCAGTAGTAGGGCCGACAGGGTCAGGGATTGGACCATATATTTT
.,TRBD1,TRBJ2-2,TRBV19,CASKIGQENTGELFF,TGTGCCAGCAAAATCGGACAGGAGAACACCGGGGAGCTGTTTTTT
.,TRBD1,TRBJ2-5,TRBV7-2,CASSLMGQGAETQYF,TGTGCCAGCAGTCTAATGGGACAGGGGGCCGAGACCCAGTACTTC
.,.,TRBJ1-1,TRBV24-1,CATSDSGTEAFF,TGTGCCACCAGTGATTCGGGTACTGAAGCTTTCTTT
once,.,TRBJ1-4,TRBV25-1,CASSDYGTGEKLFF,TGTGCCAGCAGTGACTATGGCACGGGGGAAAAACTGTTTTTT
few,TRBD1,TRBJ1-2,TRBV5-4,CASSSGQGKYGYTF,TGTGCCAGCAGCTCGGGACAGGGAAAATATGGCTACACCTTC
.,TRBD1,TRBJ2-7,TRBV3-1/TRBV3-2,CASSHTGTGDEQYF,TGTGCCAGCAGCCATACAGGGACAGGGGACGAGCAGTACTTC
.,.,TRBJ1-5,TRBV15,CATSRTGSNQPQHF,TGTGCCACCAGCAGGACAGGCTCCAATCAGCCCCAGCATTTT
.,TRBD2,TRBJ2-3,TRBV4-2,CASSQPPLAEDLYTQYF,TGTGCCAGCAGCCAACCCCCCCTAGCGGAGGATCTATATACGCAGTATTTT
.,TRBD1,TRBJ1-5,TRBV4-2,CASSQMGQGNQPQHF,TGTGCCAGCAGCCAGATGGGACAGGGCAATCAGCCCCAGCATTTT
.,.,TRBJ1-1,TRBV12-3/TRBV12-4,CASSLAERTEAFF,TGTGCCAGCAGTTTAGCTGAGAGGACTGAAGCTTTCTTT
.,TRBD2,TRBJ2-2,TRBV9,CASTRWGGSTGELFF,TGTGCCAGCACCCGGTGGGGGGGAAGTACCGGGGAGCTGTTTTTT
few,.,TRBJ2-3,TRBV5-4,CASRPGSTDTQYF,TGTGCCAGCAGACCCGGGAGCACAGATACGCAGTATTTT
few,TRBD2,TRBJ2-6,TRBV3-1/TRBV3-2,CASSQRWGTSGISGANVLTF,TGTGCCAGCAGCCAAAGGTGGGGGACTAGCGGTATCTCTGGGGCCAACGTCCTGACTTTC
.,.,TRBJ2-3,TRBV4-1,CASSHAKEADTQYF,TGCGCCAGCAGCCACGCGAAGGAGGCAGATACGCAGTATTTT
.,.,TRBJ1-1,TRBV9,CASSVGPGNTEAFF,TGTGCCAGCAGCGTAGGCCCAGGTAACACTGAAGCTTTCTTT
.,.,TRBJ2-1,TRBV12-1,CASSCRSGGPYNEQFF,TGTGCCAGCAGCTGCCGTAGCGGGGGGCCTTACAATGAGCAGTTCTTC
.,.,TRBJ1-5,TRBV4-2,CASSPLTGQGNQPQHF,TGTGCCAGCAGCCCCCTGACAGGCCAGGGCAATCAGCCCCAGCATTTT
.,.,TRBJ1-6,TRBV2,CASSEEGRMNSPLHF,TGTGCCAGCAGTGAAGAGGGGCGAATGAATTCACCCCTCCACTTT
few,TRBD2,TRBJ2-2,TRBV4-1,CASSEGLAGGKNTGELFF,TGCGCCAGCAGCGAGGGACTAGCGGGGGGGAAGAACACCGGGGAGCTGTTTTTT
.,TRBD1,TRBJ1-5,TRBV19,CASQPGQGNQPQHF,TGTGCCAGCCAACCCGGACAGGGTAATCAGCCCCAGCATTTT
.,TRBD1,TRBJ2-7,TRBV9,CASSVTGNPYEQYF,TGTGCCAGCAGCGTGACAGGGAACCCATACGAGCAGTACTTC
.,.,TRBJ2-1,TRBV29-1,CSVVRGPQDYNEQFF,TGCAGCGTTGTCAGGGGACCCCAAGACTACAATGAGCAGTTCTTC
.,TRBD1,TRBJ2-7,TRBV5-1,CASSLGAGTGVTYEQYF,TGCGCCAGCAGCTTGGGGGCCGGGACAGGGGTCACCTACGAGCAGTACTTC
.,TRBD2,TRBJ2-3,TRBV7-2,CASSLGSGGTSTDTQYF,TGTGCCAGCAGCTTAGGTAGCGGGGGAACTAGCACAGATACGCAGTATTTT
.,TRBD2,TRBJ2-7,TRBV7-2,CASSLLGTSVNYEQYF,TGTGCCAGCAGCTTACTCGGGACTAGCGTCAACTACGAGCAGTACTTC
once,TRBD2,TRBJ2-7,TRBV3-1/TRBV3-2,CASSQYGGSEEQYF,TGTGCCAGCAGCCAGTACGGGGGGAGTGAGGAGCAGTACTTC
few,TRBD1,TRBJ1-4,TRBV24-1,CATSDPGQGGVSEKLFF,TGTGCCACCAGTGATCCTGGACAGGGCGGCGTGAGTGAAAAACTGTTTTTT
.,.,TRBJ1-2,TRBV6-5,CASSRQTVTNYGYTF,TGTGCCAGCAGTAGACAGACAGTGACTAACTATGGCTACACCTTC
.,TRBD1,TRBJ2-6,TRBV5-1,CASSNGQGTSSGANVLTF,TGCGCCAGCAGCAATGGACAGGGGACCAGCTCTGGGGCCAACGTCCTGACTTTC
.,.,TRBJ2-3,TRBV6-5,CASSYQDSRTDTQYF,TGTGCCAGCAGTTACCAGGACAGCCGCACAGATACGCAGTATTTT
.,.,TRBJ2-2,TRBV5-5,CASSLNPITGELFF,TGTGCCAGCAGCTTGAACCCTATCACCGGGGAGCTGTTTTTT
.,TRBD1,TRBJ1-4,TRBV30,CACQGGTGNEKLFF,TGTGCCTGCCAGGGCGGGACAGGGAATGAAAAACTGTTTTTT
.,.,TRBJ1-6,TRBV30,CAWNRGSISPLHF,TGTGCCTGGAATAGGGGATCGATTTCACCCCTCCACTTT
.,TRBD1,TRBJ1-2,TRBV11-2,CASSLAGTGKANYGYTF,TGTGCCAGCAGCTTAGCCGGGACAGGGAAGGCTAACTATGGCTACACCTTC
.,TRBD1,TRBJ1-5,TRBV28,CASSYGQGKQPQHF,TGTGCCAGCAGTTACGGACAGGGGAAACAGCCCCAGCATTTT
few,TRBD1,TRBJ1-1,TRBV5-1,CASSIGQGSMNTEAFF,TGCGCCAGCAGCATCGGACAGGGATCCATGAACACTGAAGCTTTCTTT
.,.,TRBJ1-2,TRBV5-4,CASSLDTRDYGYTF,TGTGCCAGCAGCCTGGACACGAGGGACTATGGCTACACCTTC
.,.,TRBJ2-7,TRBV3-1/TRBV3-2,CASSRTLGEQYF,TGTGCCAGCAGCCGAACCCTAGGCGAGCAGTACTTC
.,.,TRBJ1-2,TRBV7-9,CASSFQGSTGYTF,TGTGCCAGCAGCTTTCAGGGGTCGACAGGCTACACCTTC
.,.,TRBJ1-5,TRBV29-1,CSVGGDEPQHF,TGCAGCGTTGGGGGCGACGAGCCCCAGCATTTT
once,.,TRBJ1-3,TRBV30,CAWSVSGPGNTIYF,TGTGCCTGGAGTGTATCAGGGCCCGGAAACACCATATATTTT
.,.,TRBJ2-2,TRBV5-1,CASSPDSTGELFF,TGCGCCAGCAGCCCCGACAGCACCGGGGAGCTGTTTTTT
once,.,TRBJ1-4,TRBV27,CASSHTGKTNEKLFF,TGTGCCAGCAGTCATACAGGGAAAACTAATGAAAAACTGTTTTTT
.,TRBD1,TRBJ2-7,TRBV18,CASSRGQGMAEQYF,TGTGCCAGCTCGCGGGGACAGGGGATGGCCGAGCAGTACTTC
.,.,TRBJ2-1,TRBV5-1,CASSFAGYNEQFF,TGCGCCAGCAGCTTCGCGGGGTACAATGAGCAGTTCTTC
once,.,TRBJ1-4,TRBV11-3,CASSLGDTRGANEKLFF,TGTGCCAGCAGCTTGGGGGACACTCGGGGGGCTAATGAAAAACTGTTTTTT
.,TRBD2,TRBJ2-7,TRBV28,CASSQPGLGSYEQYF,TGTGCCAGCAGTCAGCCGGGACTAGGGTCCTACGAGCAGTACTTC
.,TRBD1,TRBJ1-2,TRBV5-4,CASSSTGNYYGYTF,TGTGCCAGCAGCTCGACAGGGAACTACTATGGCTACACCTTC
.,TRBD1,TRBJ1-5,TRBV2,CASRSTGTGGGQPQHF,TGTGCCAGCAGAAGCACCGGGACAGGGGGCGGTCAGCCCCAGCATTTT
.,TRBD1,TRBJ2-7,TRBV19,CASRAGTGTFEQYF,TGTGCCAGTAGGGCCGGGACAGGGACATTCGAGCAGTACTTC
.,TRBD1,TRBJ1-2,TRBV11-2,CASSSPRTGDGYTF,TGTGCCAGCAGCTCCCCACGGACAGGGGATGGCTACACCTTC
.,.,TRBJ2-3,TRBV19,CASSGGTSDTQYF,TGTGCCAGTAGCGGCGGGACTTCAGATACGCAGTATTTT
.,.,TRBJ1-2,TRBV2,CASRPWGVYGYTF,TGTGCCAGCAGGCCCTGGGGGGTCTATGGCTACACCTTC
few,.,TRBJ1-6,TRBV10-2,CASSSPPEYNSPLHF,TGCGCCAGCAGCTCCCCCCCGGAGTATAATTCACCCCTCCACTTT
.,TRBD2,TRBJ2-2,TRBV5-4,CASSEGTSGMNTGELVF,TGTGCCAGCAGCGAAGGGACTAGCGGGATGAACACCGGGGAGCTGGTTTTT